This is a list of T cell receptor beta chains from one sample in a study of shared clonotypes between healthy human individuals. The data were produced by immunoSEQ multiplex PCR, yet TCRdb's version contains in-frame clones alone and is incomplete. This table has about 2.3 million clones, 92% appearing once. The specimen sequenced was naive CD4+ T cells from PBMCs. These receptors were collected from a man aged 18 to 35 in good health. Some clones in this sample may be carry-over from other donors' samples. Each CDR3 is given with its conserved first and last residue. A D gene is named only where the DNA matches it firmly. Expanded clones get a size class; other rows say once, few or many, or leave the size out.

size,J,V,D,DNA,CDR3
NA,TRBJ2-4,TRBV28,NA,TGTGCCAGTGGTGGCGACCCCGTCAAAAACATTCAGTACTTC,CASGGDPVKNIQYF
NA,TRBJ1-5,TRBV7-9,TRBD1,TGTGCCAGCAGCTTAGAGGTATTCGGGACAGGCTTTAATCAGCCCCAGCATTTT,CASSLEVFGTGFNQPQHF
once,TRBJ1-1,TRBV29-1,NA,TGCAGCGTTGCGTTCGTGGGTTTGAGGGGCACTGAAGCTTTCTTT,CSVAFVGLRGTEAFF
NA,TRBJ1-2,TRBV7-2,TRBD1,TGTGCCAGCAGCTCGGGGACAGGGGGCTTTTACTATGGCTACACCTTC,CASSSGTGGFYYGYTF
NA,TRBJ1-5,TRBV28,TRBD1,TGTGCCAGCCGGACAGGGGGCAGCAATCAGCCCCAGCATTTT,CASRTGGSNQPQHF
NA,TRBJ2-3,TRBV28,TRBD2,TGTGCCAGCAGTCAAAAGGGCCTACTTGCGGGAGGGCCCATGGATACGCAGTATTTT,CASSQKGLLAGGPMDTQYF
NA,TRBJ2-5,TRBV7-9,NA,TGTGCCAGCAGCTCAGCAGCCAGCCGGGAGACCCAGTACTTC,CASSSAASRETQYF
NA,TRBJ1-5,TRBV28,TRBD1,TGTGCCGGAGGGGGCTTAAATCAGCCCCAGCATTTT,CAGGGLNQPQHF
NA,TRBJ2-7,TRBV6-6,NA,TGTGCCAGCAGTTACGAGCCGGGGGTGTCCCACTACGAGCAGTACTTC,CASSYEPGVSHYEQYF
NA,TRBJ2-5,TRBV6-1,NA,TGTGCCAGCAGTGGGCAGCGGACAGTTACCCACCGGGAGACCCAGTACTTC,CASSGQRTVTHRETQYF
NA,TRBJ2-1,TRBV27,TRBD2,TGTGCCAGCAGTTTAGTGGGACTAGCGGCGTACAATGAGCAGTTCTTC,CASSLVGLAAYNEQFF
NA,TRBJ1-5,TRBV5-6,NA,TGTGCCAGCAGCTTGGGGGAGCAGCCCCAGCATTTT,CASSLGEQPQHF
NA,TRBJ2-7,TRBV6-5,NA,TGTGCCAGCAGTTACTCTAGATCATACGAGCAGTACTTC,CASSYSRSYEQYF
NA,TRBJ1-2,TRBV28,NA,TGTGCCAGCAGTTTAGCGGGCCAGTATCTTTCCGGCTACACCTTC,CASSLAGQYLSGYTF
NA,TRBJ2-3,TRBV5-4,NA,TGTGCCAGCAGCTTGACGGGGGGCGCCTCAGATACGCAGTATTTT,CASSLTGGASDTQYF
NA,TRBJ2-7,TRBV4-1,NA,TGCGCCAGCAGCCCCCGGGGGCAATACGAGCAGTACTTC,CASSPRGQYEQYF
NA,TRBJ2-7,TRBV7-2,NA,TGTGCCAGCAGCTTAGCCTTAATCGGTCTCTTTTCCGAGCAGTACTTC,CASSLALIGLFSEQYF
NA,TRBJ2-7,TRBV16,TRBD2,TGTGCCAGCAGCGCTGAAGGTACCGGGAGGCGGTACTTC,CASSAEGTGRRYF
NA,TRBJ2-2,TRBV19,NA,TGTGCCAGTAGTTCTCATGGACAGAGGAACACCGGGGAGCTGTTTTTT,CASSSHGQRNTGELFF
NA,TRBJ2-1,TRBV7-9,NA,TGTGCCAGCAGCTTAGGTACCAATGAGCAGTTCTTC,CASSLGTNEQFF
few,TRBJ1-2,TRBV20-1,NA,TGCAGTGCTAGGGGACCCCCTGGCTACACCTTC,CSARGPPGYTF
NA,TRBJ1-2,TRBV29-1,TRBD1,TGCAGCGTCGGGACAGGGGTGGGAATATTGAATTATGGCTACACCTTC,CSVGTGVGILNYGYTF
NA,TRBJ2-3,TRBV5-1,TRBD2,TGCGCCAGCAGCCCGGGGGGACTAGCGGGAGGGAGCACAGATACGCAGTATTTT,CASSPGGLAGGSTDTQYF
few,TRBJ1-1,TRBV4-1,NA,TGCGCCAGCAGCCAAGTGGGACAAGTCGGAACTGAAGCTTTCTTT,CASSQVGQVGTEAFF
NA,TRBJ2-1,TRBV5-1,TRBD2,TGCGCCAGCGCTCAGACTAGCGGGACTTGGAATGAGCAGTTCTTC,CASAQTSGTWNEQFF
NA,TRBJ2-3,TRBV9,TRBD2,TGTGCCAGCAGCGTAGGGGCTAGCGGATACACAGATACGCAGTATTTT,CASSVGASGYTDTQYF
NA,TRBJ2-7,TRBV5-1,NA,TGCGCCAGCAGCTTGATTTATACTAATTCCGGGACAAGATACGAGCAGTACTTC,CASSLIYTNSGTRYEQYF
NA,TRBJ1-3,TRBV14,NA,TGTGCCACCAGCCCGGGTGGATCTACCTCGGGAAACACCATATATTTT,CATSPGGSTSGNTIYF
NA,TRBJ2-2,TRBV14,TRBD1,TGTGCCAGCGACAGGGGCAACACCGGGGAGCTGTTTTTT,CASDRGNTGELFF
once,TRBJ1-1,TRBV7-9,TRBD1,TGTGCCAGCAGCTTAGCTGGACAGGGGGTTGATGAAGCTTTCTTT,CASSLAGQGVDEAFF
NA,TRBJ1-1,TRBV5-6,NA,TGTGCCAGCAGCTTGGTTGTGAACACTGAAGCTTTCTTT,CASSLVVNTEAFF
NA,TRBJ2-5,TRBV30,NA,TGTGCCTGGAGCCAGGGGAACCAAGAGACCCAGTACTTC,CAWSQGNQETQYF
few,TRBJ1-1,TRBV28,NA,TGTGCCAGCAGCTCGGGATTGGGGAACACTGAAGCTTTCTTT,CASSSGLGNTEAFF
few,TRBJ1-1,TRBV19,NA,TGTGCCAGTAGTCTGGGGGAAGGGAACACTGAAGCTTTCTTT,CASSLGEGNTEAFF
NA,TRBJ2-3,TRBV28,TRBD2,TGTGCCACCAAATCGGGGGGGACCTCCGATACGCAGTATTTT,CATKSGGTSDTQYF
NA,TRBJ2-7,TRBV7-2,TRBD2,TGTGCCAGCAGCCCGCCTAGCGGGAGCTACGAGCAGTACTTC,CASSPPSGSYEQYF
NA,TRBJ2-7,TRBV28,NA,TGTGCCAGCAGTTTCCTCAGCTACGAGCAGTACTTC,CASSFLSYEQYF
NA,TRBJ1-5,TRBV27,NA,TGTGCCAGCAGTTCGGGCACTGGGGGCAGAGAGCCCCAGCATTTT,CASSSGTGGREPQHF
NA,TRBJ2-7,TRBV6-5,NA,TGTGCCAGCAAGCTCGTGGGGCGGCACGAGCAGTACTTC,CASKLVGRHEQYF
NA,TRBJ1-3,TRBV4-1,TRBD1,TGCGCCAGCAGCCAAGATTTAGGGGGCAGGGGTTTCTCTGGAAACACCATATATTTT,CASSQDLGGRGFSGNTIYF
NA,TRBJ1-2,TRBV7-9,NA,TGTGCCAGCACCTCCCGTAGTTACAACTATGGCTACACCTTC,CASTSRSYNYGYTF
NA,TRBJ2-2,TRBV7-2,NA,TGTGCCAGCAGCTTACTAGCGCCCACCGGGGAGCTGTTTTTT,CASSLLAPTGELFF
NA,TRBJ2-7,TRBV5-1,TRBD1,TGCGCCAGCAGCTTGGCCATGGGACAGGGGGCTTACGAGCAGTACTTC,CASSLAMGQGAYEQYF